These T cell receptor beta chains were read from a single sample in a study of T cells after yellow fever vaccination. Using its own MiXCR run on the 5' RACE reads, TCRdb lists one record per CDR3 protein. The sample records just under 600,000 distinct CDR3 sequences, approximately 13% being singletons. Here the sequenced sample was PBMCs, taken on the day of the yellow fever booster vaccination. The receptors stem from a man aged 30 to 39 who received the YFV17D yellow fever vaccine. Both conserved end residues are part of each CDR3. Each record gives: V gene, clone size, J gene, CDR3 protein. Part of the rows lack a size; the others show once, few, many or a class for expanded clones.

>TRBV20-1|-|TRBJ2-4
CSAADRDRGNIQYF
>TRBV18|-|TRBJ1-1
CASSLIWTGGAWTEAFF
>TRBV20-1|-|TRBJ2-2
CSARDAQGNTGELFF
>TRBV5-1|-|TRBJ2-3
CASSLDLSYTDTQYF
>TRBV7-9|-|TRBJ2-1
CASSPTASNEQFF
>TRBV20-1|-|TRBJ1-5
CSAIQGGRPQHF
>TRBV14|-|TRBJ2-2
CASSRVRDGELFF
>TRBV6-1|many|TRBJ2-3
CASSGLAGASPTDTQYF
>TRBV19|-|TRBJ1-5
CASRAPGHLNQPQHF
>TRBV13|-|TRBJ2-7
CASSPTSGPRSSYEQYF
>TRBV12-3/TRBV12-4|many|TRBJ2-1
CASSPPEGYNEQFF
>TRBV9|-|TRBJ2-7
CASSATGSPYEQYF
>TRBV7-8|-|TRBJ2-2
CASSLAVGGELFF
>TRBV6-4|-|TRBJ1-2
CASSRGQRYGYTF
>TRBV24-1|-|TRBJ1-2
CATSDLGTAYGYTF
>TRBV7-2|-|TRBJ2-1
CASSLGPWRLFF
>TRBV2|-|TRBJ2-6
CASKQGGTVPFGANVLTF
>TRBV27|few|TRBJ2-7
CASSLSTGRARPEQYF
>TRBV20-1|-|TRBJ2-5
CSARGTSGRARERETQYF
>TRBV5-1|few|TRBJ2-5
CASSLDASGNTGETQYF
>TRBV12-3/TRBV12-4|-|TRBJ2-6
CASSLRAAGANVLTF
>TRBV4-3|few|TRBJ1-3
CASHGSGNTIYF
>TRBV20-1|many|TRBJ1-2
CSAAGQGANYGYTF
>TRBV28|-|TRBJ2-1
CASSSPGAGFGEQFF
>TRBV7-2|-|TRBJ2-3
CASRLPSGRDRWDTQYF
>TRBV6-1|-|TRBJ2-3
CASGGGQSSTDTQYF
>TRBV6-1|-|TRBJ1-4
CASRDRTNEKLFF
>TRBV6-5|few|TRBJ2-1
CASNPTSGNNNEQFF
>TRBV15|-|TRBJ1-3
CATSWGQAFSGNTIYF
>TRBV20-1|-|TRBJ1-4
CSAGTANEKLFF
>TRBV10-3|few|TRBJ2-3
CAISVRDPEDTQYF
>TRBV10-1|-|TRBJ2-7
CASSPGRSAYEQYF
>TRBV9|-|TRBJ2-3
CASSYDSYTTDTQYF
>TRBV20-1|-|TRBJ2-5
CSAVRDRGVETQYF
>TRBV7-9|-|TRBJ2-1
CASSLASSGINNEQFF
>TRBV7-2|many|TRBJ2-1
CASRVGQGGNEQFF
>TRBV10-3|many|TRBJ2-7
CAIGIEVEGGEQYF
>TRBV4-3|few|TRBJ2-1
CASSQERALADEQFF
>TRBV29-1|few|TRBJ2-5
CSGQGQATQETQYF
>TRBV7-2|-|TRBJ1-1
CASSPQVRDPTAFF
>TRBV6-2/TRBV6-3|few|TRBJ2-7
CASRDGRISLAPEQYF
>TRBV20-1|-|TRBJ2-5
CSAKGQPQETQYF
>TRBV7-2|-|TRBJ2-4
CASSARTLNIQYF
>TRBV4-3|few|TRBJ2-5
CASSQTGTHLGVGETQYF
>TRBV7-8|few|TRBJ2-5
CASSPAGGPQYF
>TRBV20-1|few|TRBJ2-3
CSARQGTDTQYF
>TRBV18|few|TRBJ2-3
CASSPAGSDDGWFLRTDTQYF
>TRBV29-1|few|TRBJ2-3
CSDSRAGGTDTQYF
>TRBV19|few|TRBJ1-2
CASSGGYGYTF
>TRBV5-1|few|TRBJ2-3
CASSSYSGVRGDTQYF
>TRBV29-1|-|TRBJ1-2
CSAQDYGYTF
>TRBV3-1|-|TRBJ2-7
CASSLPSGTSGSHF